Listed here is a single TCR beta chain. Under the authors' procedure: It was from reference gene primer amplification that nucleated cell counts were estimated. Clones were read by immunoSEQ multiplex PCR, and TCRdb kept only the in-frame ones, dropping some. D and trimming were read from the DNA, whereas the V and J calls and clone size are those reported in that table. The table records about 160,000 clones, around 92% of them present only once. This entry comes from a study of blood T cell repertoires in COVID-19. Background on the study: COVID-19 samples collected from the United States, Italy and Spain covered acute and convalescent phases.

Germline V gene lookup returns CDR1 MNHNS and CDR2 SASEGT. The CDR3 spans 15 residues. V was shortened by 3 bases and J by 3 bases, with 12 bases between the two germline ends. The chain has TRBV6-1 and TRBJ1-5; D gene unclear. Sequenced: peripheral blood. The source is a man aged 30 to 39 with COVID-19, enrolled during active disease. The CDR3 reads CASSDGKRYNQPQHF. CDR3 nucleotide sequence: TGTGCCAGCAGTGATGGAAAGAGGTACAATCAGCCCCAGCATTTT.